The 32 T cell receptor beta chains presented below share a single source sample, sequenced in a study of T-cell reconstitution after alpha-beta-depleted transplantation in children. Unique molecular identifiers tagged the TCRbeta library. TCRdb re-called the PCR reads with MiXCR, one entry per CDR3 protein. The table includes 250,000 to 400,000 distinct CDR3 sequences, more than 20% detected once. The specimen was PBMCs, mostly from graft donor cells, collected 180 days after TCRalphabeta/CD19-depleted stem cell transplant. These receptors all stem from a male patient younger than 18 who had a stem cell transplant for acute lymphoblastic leukemia, so the T cells may come from the graft donor.

This clonotype was detected a few times. The chain employs TRBV9 and TRBJ1-6; 9 positions agree with TRBD1. J lost 9 bases, V lost 6 bases, and 13 bases had no gene match. CDR1 and CDR2 (germline): SGDLS, YYNGEE. The CDR3 is made up of 16 amino acids. The CDR3 reads CASMNGTGTGRSPLHF. The CDR3 DNA follows: TGTGCCAGCATGAATGGGACCGGGACAGGGCGTTCACCCCTCCACTTT.

This clonotype was picked up a small number of times. The chain links TRBV24-1 to TRBJ2-2, with 7 bases identical to TRBD1. V gave up 2 bases and J gave up 4 bases; unmatched junction bases: 6. Germline V lookup: CDR1 KGHDR, CDR2 SFDVKD. The CDR3 runs to 16 residues. CDR3 bases: TGTGCCACCAGTGATTCGACAGGGTCGGGCACCGGGGAGCTGTTTTTT. Its translation: CATSDSTGSGTGELFF.

This chain connects TRBV4-2 to TRBJ2-5; 16 bases map to TRBD2. The CDR3 length is 19 residues. V gave up 4 bases and J gave up 5 bases; unmatched junction bases: 13. CDR1 and CDR2 from the germline V gene are LGHNA and YNFKEQ. CDR3 amino acids: CASSRDPGTSGRARETQYF. The CDR3 DNA is TGTGCCAGCAGCCGGGATCCCGGGACTAGCGGGAGGGCCAGGGAGACCCAGTACTTC.

The chain employs TRBV7-3 and TRBJ2-5, with 10 bases matching TRBD2. CDR3 size: 16 residues. After removal of 1 base from V and 3 bases from J, the junction contained 5 bases not matched to a gene. CDR1 SGHTA and CDR2 FQGTGA come from the germline V gene. CDR3 sequence: CASSLISGRSKETQYF. The CDR3, as DNA: TGTGCCAGCAGCTTAATTAGCGGGAGGTCGAAAGAGACCCAGTACTTC.

The chain links TRBV6-8 to TRBJ2-1; 12 bases are a match to TRBD2. The CDR3 is 20 amino acids. CDR1 is MNHGY and CDR2 is SAAAGT in the germline V gene. V dropped 6 bases and J dropped 1; count of bases not matched to a gene: 16. DNA of the CDR3: TGTGCCAGCAGGCCCGGACTAGCGGGACCTATAGGAGCGTCCTACAATGAGCAGTTCTTC. As protein: CASRPGLAGPIGASYNEQFF.

V usage is TRBV2 and J usage is TRBJ2-7; TRBD1 agrees at 11 bases. The CDR3 has 14 residues. CDR1 SNHLY and CDR2 FYNNEI come from the germline V gene. Unmatched junction bases numbered 8, after V lost 7 bases and J lost 6 bases. The CDR3 coding sequence is TGTGCCAGCAAACTCACCGGGACAGGGGGCGAGCAGTACTTC. It encodes CASKLTGTGGEQYF.

The CDR3 DNA sequence: TGTGCCAGCAGCCGTTCCGGGACTAGCGGGTACGAGCAGTACTTC. This codes for CASSRSGTSGYEQYF. The V and J genes are TRBV9 and TRBJ2-7, with TRBD2 identical over 12 bases. The J segment lost 4 bases and the V segment lost 4 bases, leaving 6 bases of the junction unmatched. CDR1 is SGDLS, CDR2 YYNGEE, per germline. The CDR3 length is 15 residues.

The table lists this clonotype with a few counts. The chain carries TRBV20-1 and TRBJ1-1; D unresolved. The ends were cut back, 6 bases at V and 0 bases at J, with 8 bases in the middle. The germline gives CDR1 DFQATT, CDR2 SNEGSKA (reference sequence). The CDR3 runs 12 residues. The DNA for the CDR3 is TGCAGTGCCAACCTCTTGAACACTGAAGCTTTCTTT. Its translation: CSANLLNTEAFF.

As to this clonotype: A much larger clone is a single base away; this may be a read error. The V gene is TRBV20-1, the J gene TRBJ1-6, with a tentative D call TRBD1 (6 bases). V was cut by 5 bases and J by 11 bases, with 16 bases left in between. The CDR3 loop spans 13 amino acids. Germline V lookup: CDR1 DFQATT, CDR2 SNEGSKA (reference sequence). In DNA form, the CDR3 reads TGCAGTGCTGAGGACAGCCATGGGGCACCCCTCCACTTT. Translating gives CSAEDSHGAPLHF.

V and J are TRBV12-3 or TRBV12-4 and TRBJ2-7; D gene uncertain. The V end lost 2 bases, the J end lost 6 bases, and 8 bases lay between the germline ends. This CDR3 spans 12 amino acids. This CDR3 reads CASSLNPLEQYF. CDR3 nucleotide sequence: TGTGCCAGCAGTTTAAACCCCCTCGAGCAGTACTTC.

A few counts support this clonotype. This chain connects TRBV6-5 to TRBJ2-7; D is uncertain. CDR1 is MNHEY and CDR2 is SVGAGI in the germline V gene. The V and J ends lost 2 bases and 6 bases respectively, with 14 bases between them. There are 14 residues in the CDR3. The CDR3 DNA reads TGTGCCAGCAGTTACGACGGTGGGCTGGGCGAGCAGTACTTC. The encoded protein is CASSYDGGLGEQYF.

The sample holds a few counts of this clonotype. The chain uses TRBV4-1 and TRBJ2-1, with D tentatively TRBD1 (6 bases). Germline CDR1 reads MGHRA; CDR2 reads YSYEKL. V was clipped by 2 bases and J by 4 bases, with 18 bases between them. The length of the CDR3 is 17 residues. CDR3 DNA: TGCGCCAGCAGCCAACCCACGACAGGCTCGATTTACAATGAGCAGTTCTTC. This codes for CASSQPTTGSIYNEQFF.

This chain uses TRBV29-1 with TRBJ2-3, with D possibly matching TRBD2 (6 bases). V was shortened by 6 bases and J by 1 base, with 11 bases between the two germline ends. The CDR3 is made up of 13 amino acids. The germline V gene has CDR1 SQVTM and CDR2 ANQGSEA. The CDR3 DNA follows: TGCAGCGTCGGGCGGAGGGGCACAGATACGCAGTATTTT. Encoded protein: CSVGRRGTDTQYF.

The chain couples TRBV20-1 to TRBJ2-7, with D possibly TRBD2 on 7 matching bases. The CDR3 extends over 17 amino acids. Germline loops: CDR1 DFQATT, CDR2 SNEGSKA (reference sequence). V dropped 1 base and J dropped 3 bases, with 22 bases sitting between them. DNA of the CDR3: TGCAGTGCTAGAGTCCAAGAGGGGAGGGGGGGAGGCTACGAGCAGTACTTC. As protein: CSARVQEGRGGGYEQYF.

The genes are TRBV5-1 and TRBJ2-5, with 9 bases that match TRBD1. The trim removed 1 base at V and 4 bases at J, leaving 11 bases unmatched. CDR3 length: 17 amino acids. The germline CDR1 and CDR2 sequences are SGHRS and YFSETQ. CDR3 coding DNA: TGCGCCAGCAGCTTGAAGGCCCGGACAGGGGTAAGAGAGACCCAGTACTTC. The encoded protein is CASSLKARTGVRETQYF.

A single count supports this clonotype. The V and J genes are TRBV7-3 and TRBJ1-5; D call uncertain. This CDR3 has 14 residues. V lost 4 bases and J lost 3, with 10 bases in between. Germline-derived CDR1 and CDR2 are SGHTA and FQGTGA. The CDR3 nucleotides are TGTGCCAGCAGCTCGGACGGCCACAATCAGCCCCAGCATTTT. Protein sequence: CASSSDGHNQPQHF.

The rearrangement joins TRBV20-1 to TRBJ1-5; D gene ambiguous. V was clipped by 6 bases and J by 4 bases, with 16 bases between them. CDR3 size: 14 residues. Germline assignment: CDR1 DFQATT and CDR2 SNEGSKA (reference sequence). This CDR3 is CSATVVGGNQPQHF. The CDR3 DNA sequence: TGCAGTGCAACCGTAGTAGGTGGAAATCAGCCCCAGCATTTT.

Details on this clonotype: A much more abundant neighbour one base away suggests this may be a read error. The chain has TRBV5-1 and TRBJ2-5, with a possible D match to TRBD2 (5 bases). Germline V gene lookup returns CDR1 SGHRS and CDR2 YFSETQ. There are 13 residues in the CDR3. The CDR3 DNA follows: TGCGTCAGCAGCTTGCAAAGCGGAGAGACCCAGTACTTC. It encodes CVSSLQSGETQYF.

The chain recombines TRBV27 with TRBJ2-7; D assignment may be TRBD1 or TRBD2 (6 bases each). Trimming left V 2 bases short and J 1 base short, with 12 bases between. This CDR3 contains 15 residues. The germline V gene encodes CDR1 MNHEY and CDR2 SMNVEV (reference sequence). The CDR3 spells CASSLVLGGSYEQYF. For the CDR3, the DNA is TGTGCCAGCAGTTTAGTCCTAGGGGGGTCCTACGAGCAGTACTTC.

The chain couples TRBV20-1 to TRBJ1-2, with D unclear. CDR3 length: 15 amino acids. Deletions cut 2 bases from V and 7 bases from J, with 20 bases between. CDR1 is DFQATT and CDR2 is SNEGSKA in the germline V gene (reference sequence). DNA of the CDR3: TGCAGTGCTAGAAACCTTGACTTTTTTTTAGGTGGCTACACCTTC. This sequence encodes CSARNLDFFLGGYTF.

The sample holds a few counts of this clonotype. The genes are TRBV4-1 and TRBJ1-6; the D gene is possibly TRBD1 (5 bases). The CDR3 is 12 residues long. With 1 base removed from V and 10 bases from J, the gap between germline ends came to 5 bases. Germline V gives CDR1 MGHRA, CDR2 YSYEKL. The CDR3 sequence is CASSQGDSPLHF. The DNA for the CDR3 is TGCGCCAGCAGCCAAGGGGACTCACCCCTCCACTTT.

The J gene is TRBJ2-3, the V gene TRBV5-1; D remains ambiguous. V was trimmed by 0 bases and J by 2 bases, leaving 10 bases between them. Looked up from germline, CDR1 is SGHRS and CDR2 is YFSETQ. The CDR3 consists of 15 residues. CDR3 sequence reads: CASSLGVTYTDTQYF. In DNA form, the CDR3 reads TGCGCCAGCAGCTTGGGGGTTACCTACACAGATACGCAGTATTTT.

This clonotype was seen a handful of times. The rearrangement uses TRBV20-1 and TRBJ1-6; TRBD1 matches 9 bases. Germline V gene data show CDR1 as DFQATT and CDR2 as SNEGSKA (reference sequence). V lost 7 bases, J lost 5 bases, and 6 bases stayed unmatched. The CDR3 has 14 residues. Here the CDR3 reads CSGMTGGDNSPLHF. The CDR3 nucleotides read TGCAGTGGAATGACAGGGGGGGATAATTCACCCCTCCACTTT.

The CDR3 nucleotides read TGTGCCATCAGTGCCAGGACTAGCGGTGTGTCCTACGAGCAGTACTTC. It specifies CAISARTSGVSYEQYF. The genes are TRBV10-3 and TRBJ2-7; 10 nucleotides agree with TRBD2. The CDR3 loop spans 16 amino acids. V shed 4 bases, J shed 1 base, and the junction held 7 bases outside the gene matches. Per the germline V gene, CDR1 is ENHRY and CDR2 is SYGVKD.

The gene calls are TRBV29-1 and TRBJ2-1; D is ambiguous. The CDR3 has 13 residues. Germline V gives CDR1 SQVTM, CDR2 ANQGSEA. CDR3: CRATKSSYNEQFF. The CDR3 nucleotides read TGCAGAGCCACTAAGAGCTCCTACAATGAGCAGTTCTTC.

The chain joins TRBV30 to TRBJ1-1; D is ambiguous. This CDR3 is built from 13 residues. Deletions cut 2 bases from V and 0 bases from J, with 7 bases between. Germline lookup yields CDR1 GTSNPN and CDR2 SVGIG (reference sequence). CDR3 amino acids: CAWSRGMNTEAFF. In DNA, the CDR3 is TGTGCCTGGAGTCGAGGGATGAACACTGAAGCTTTCTTT. Full variable domain (missing parts from reference TRBV30 and TRBJ1-1): SQTIHQWPATLVQPVGSPLSLECTVEGTSNPNLYWYRQAAGRGLQLLFYSVGIGQISSEVPQNLSASRPQDRQFILSSKKLLLSDSGFYLCAWSRGMNTEAFFGQGTRLTVV.

There are a few counts of this clonotype. The chain employs TRBV20-1 and TRBJ2-3; the match to TRBD1 covers 10 bases. V was clipped by 0 bases and J by 2 bases; unmatched bases: 2. Germline V lookup: CDR1 DFQATT, CDR2 SNEGSKA (reference sequence). The CDR3 is 15 residues long. The CDR3: CSAREDRGATDTQYF. CDR3 nucleotide sequence: TGCAGTGCTAGAGAGGACAGGGGGGCCACAGATACGCAGTATTTT.

This clonotype came up a few times. V gene TRBV4-1 combines with J gene TRBJ2-1; 9 bases align to TRBD1. Per the germline V gene, CDR1 is MGHRA and CDR2 is YSYEKL. This CDR3 is built from 13 residues. Trimming at V came to 6 bases and at J to 10 bases, leaving 7 bases not matched to a gene. The CDR3 protein is CASRTGGMGEQFF. In DNA, the CDR3 is TGCGCCAGCAGGACAGGGGGTATGGGGGAGCAGTTCTTC.

The chain couples TRBV7-2 to TRBJ2-1; 11 bases fit TRBD2. With 5 bases clipped from V and 6 bases from J, the junction kept 6 bases outside the gene matches. Per germline, CDR1 SGHTA and CDR2 FQGNSA. This CDR3 has 15 residues. The CDR3 DNA reads TGTGCCAGCAGCCCCGGGACTAGCGGATTCAATGAGCAGTTCTTC. It codes for CASSPGTSGFNEQFF.

This chain connects TRBV4-1 to TRBJ2-2; 8 bases fit TRBD2. Germline V lookup: CDR1 MGHRA, CDR2 YSYEKL. CDR3 length: 17 amino acids. V shed 2 bases, J shed 4 bases, and the junction held 9 bases outside the gene matches. The CDR3 is CASSQLRAGVRTGELFF. Here the CDR3 DNA reads TGCGCCAGCAGCCAACTGAGAGCGGGAGTCCGCACCGGGGAGCTGTTTTTT.

There are a few counts of this clonotype. The rearrangement links TRBV5-1 to TRBJ2-1; D is possibly TRBD1 (6 bases). This CDR3 comprises 17 residues. The ends were cut back, 4 bases at V and 5 bases at J, with 22 bases in the middle. Germline V lookup: CDR1 SGHRS, CDR2 YFSETQ. DNA of the CDR3: TGCGCCAGCAGCCCCCACGAACCTGTGGACAGCCACAATGAGCAGTTCTTC. Its translation is CASSPHEPVDSHNEQFF.

The J gene is TRBJ2-3, the V gene TRBV5-1; D is uncertain. Germline V CDR1 and CDR2: SGHRS, YFSETQ. CDR3 length: 14 amino acids. The V end was cut by 0 bases, the J end by 4 bases, with 9 bases between. The CDR3 region is CASSLEGSADTQYF. The CDR3 DNA is TGCGCCAGCAGCTTGGAAGGGTCGGCAGATACGCAGTATTTT.